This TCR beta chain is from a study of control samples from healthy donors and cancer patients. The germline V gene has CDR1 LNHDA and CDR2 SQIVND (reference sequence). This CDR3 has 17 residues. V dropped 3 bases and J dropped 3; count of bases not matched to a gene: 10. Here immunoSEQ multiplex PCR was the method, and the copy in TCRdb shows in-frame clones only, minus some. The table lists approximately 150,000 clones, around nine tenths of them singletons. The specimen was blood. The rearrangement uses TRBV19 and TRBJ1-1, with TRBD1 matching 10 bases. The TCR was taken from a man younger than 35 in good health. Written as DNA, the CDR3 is TGTGCCAGTAGTATTCGATGGGGGACAGGGGCACACACTGAAGCTTTCTTT. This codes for CASSIRWGTGAHTEAFF.